These 28 T cell receptor beta chains share one sample of origin, sequenced in a study of T cell repertoires in cytomegalovirus infection. Their target antigens are unknown. One entry per CDR3 protein, called by TCRdb with MiXCR from the reads. The data contain 300,000 to 400,000 distinct CDR3 sequences, around 25% of them singletons. Sample: cultured PBMCs, taken from culture after CMV antigen stimulation. Source of these receptors: a human donor in good health (CMV status not recorded). Some clones in this sample may be carry-over from other donors' samples.

At least ten counts were recorded for this clonotype. CDR3 nucleotide sequence: TGTGCCAGCAGCCCAGGACAGAATCAAGAGACCCAGTACTTC. Its translation: CASSPGQNQETQYF. The genes are TRBV7-2 and TRBJ2-5; D might be TRBD1 (6 bases). Germline V gene sequence: CDR1 SGHTA, CDR2 FQGNSA. This CDR3 is 14 amino acids long. V was cut by 5 bases and J by 2 bases, with 12 bases left in between. The full variable domain, completed using reference TRBV7-2 and TRBJ2-5, is GAGVSQSPSNKVTEKGKDVELRCDPISGHTALYWYRQSLGQGLEFLIYFQGNSAPDKSGLPSDRFSAERTGGSVSTLTIQRTQQEDSAVYLCASSPGQNQETQYFGPGTRLLVL.

CDR3 bases: TGCAGTGCTAGACTGTTGGACCGAGCTTACGAGCAGTACGTC. Its translation: CSARLLDRAYEQYV. The gene calls are TRBV20-1 and TRBJ2-7; D not resolved. V was trimmed by 2 bases and J by 4 bases, leaving 15 bases between them. The CDR3 is 14 amino acids. The germline CDR1 and CDR2 sequences are DFQATT and SNEGSKA (reference sequence).

This chain joins TRBV19 and TRBJ2-3, with TRBD1 as a possible D gene (5 bases). The CDR3 sequence is 15 residues long. Deletions cut 6 bases from V and 2 bases from J, with 15 bases between. Germline V gene sequence: CDR1 LNHDA, CDR2 SQIVND (reference sequence). The CDR3 reads CASSRTRWDTDTQYF. Written as DNA, the CDR3 is TGTGCCAGTAGCAGGACAAGGTGGGACACAGATACGCAGTATTTT.

The table lists this clonotype with a few counts. The rearrangement joins TRBV28 to TRBJ1-1, with D possibly TRBD1 on 6 matching bases. Per the germline V gene, CDR1 is MDHEN and CDR2 is SYDVKM. The V end was cut by 6 bases, the J end by 4 bases, with 18 bases between. CDR3 length equals 15 residues. The CDR3 region has the DNA TGTGCCAGCAGCTCCCCTACAGGGTGGAGCACTGAAGCTTTCTTT. Amino acid sequence: CASSSPTGWSTEAFF.

CDR3 DNA sequence: TGTGCCAGCAGCCGCACGCGTAGCGTAGGACCCTACGAGCAGTACTTC. Translating gives CASSRTRSVGPYEQYF. The chain has TRBV7-2 and TRBJ2-7, with D perhaps matching TRBD2 (5 bases). The CDR3 length is 16 residues. Germline loops: CDR1 SGHTA, CDR2 FQGNSA. With 5 bases removed from V and 2 bases from J, the gap between germline ends came to 19 bases.

This clonotype occurred a few times. The V gene is TRBV27, the J gene TRBJ2-3; D unresolved. This CDR3 is 13 amino acids long. With 6 bases removed from V and 1 base from J, the gap between germline ends came to 8 bases. Germline V CDR1 and CDR2: MNHEY, SMNVEV (reference sequence). CDR3 in DNA: TGTGCCAGCAGAAACACGGGCACAGATACGCAGTATTTT. This gives the protein CASRNTGTDTQYF.

The genes are TRBV24-1 and TRBJ2-1; 7 bases are shared with TRBD2. The CDR3 consists of 13 residues. The V gene's germline CDR1 is KGHDR and CDR2 SFDVKD. V lost 8 bases to trimming and J lost 9 bases; unmatched junction nucleotides: 9. CDR3 bases: TGTGCCACCACGGGGGGATTTGGTGGTGAGCAGTTCTTC. The encoded protein is CATTGGFGGEQFF.

V usage is TRBV6-5 and J usage is TRBJ2-3; 8 bases fit TRBD1. This CDR3 region has 13 residues. V lost 7 bases to trimming and J lost 5 bases; unmatched junction nucleotides: 5. Germline CDR1 is MNHEY and CDR2 is SVGAGI. CDR3 amino acids: CASKQGGRDTQYF. The CDR3, as DNA: TGTGCCAGCAAACAGGGGGGACGAGATACGCAGTATTTT.

The rearrangement joins TRBV2 to TRBJ1-5; TRBD1 agrees at 7 bases. This CDR3 has 13 residues. V was pared by 7 bases and J by 5 bases, with 5 bases of the junction left unmatched. Germline V gene lookup returns CDR1 SNHLY and CDR2 FYNNEI. The CDR3: CASKDRTYQPQHF. Written as DNA, the CDR3 is TGTGCCAGCAAGGACAGGACCTATCAGCCCCAGCATTTT.

V is TRBV27 and J is TRBJ2-1; maybe TRBD2 (7 bases). The germline V gene encodes CDR1 MNHEY and CDR2 SMNVEV (reference sequence). The CDR3 covers 17 residues. Trimming pared 4 bases from V and 2 bases from J, leaving 18 bases between. CDR3 residues: CASSSDLGGLPYNEQFF. The DNA for the CDR3 is TGTGCCAGCAGTTCCGACCTCGGGGGGCTCCCCTACAATGAGCAGTTCTTC.

This clonotype was counted only a few times. The chain has TRBV28 and TRBJ1-2, with D uncertain. CDR3 length: 13 residues. The germline CDR1 and CDR2 sequences are MDHEN and SYDVKM. V was shortened by 1 base and J by 3 bases, with 6 bases between the two germline ends. The CDR3 is CASSLSGHYGYTF. The CDR3 DNA is TGTGCCAGCAGTTTATCTGGGCACTATGGCTACACCTTC.

With respect to this clonotype: A much larger clonotype is one base distant, so this may be a read error. The gene calls are TRBV19 and TRBJ2-1; perhaps TRBD1 as D (5 bases). Germline V gene lookup returns CDR1 LNHDA and CDR2 SQIVND (reference sequence). V lost 5 bases to trimming and J lost 12 bases, with 29 bases between them. CDR3 length: 17 residues. The DNA for the CDR3 is TGTGCCAGTAGTTTTCCCTTGGATTCAAGGACAAAGGGTGGGCAGTTCTTC. Encoded protein: CASSFPLDSRTKGGQFF.

This clonotype showed up just a few times. The V gene is TRBV4-1, the J gene TRBJ2-6, with unresolved D. Trimming shortened V by 1 base and J by 1 base, and 14 bases separated the two germline ends. Germline V gives CDR1 MGHRA, CDR2 YSYEKL. There are 18 residues in the CDR3. The CDR3 region is CASSQVRAVESGANVLTF. The CDR3 region has the DNA TGCGCCAGCAGCCAAGTCCGCGCCGTGGAATCTGGGGCCAACGTCCTGACTTTC.

The chain carries TRBV12-3 or TRBV12-4 and TRBJ2-1; D call uncertain. The CDR3 is 14 amino acids. V was shortened by 4 bases and J by 7 bases, with 14 bases between the two germline ends. CDR3 DNA: TGTGCCAGCAGTTCTCGGCAGGCCGGGAATGAGCAGTTCTTC. Its protein product is CASSSRQAGNEQFF.

In its sample, this clonotype was seen many times. The chain recombines TRBV7-2 with TRBJ2-3; D is possibly TRBD1 or TRBD2 (5 bases each). The CDR3 totals 16 residues. Germline V CDR1 and CDR2: SGHTA, FQGNSA. V was cut by 6 bases and J by 0 bases, with 16 bases left in between. CDR3 sequence (DNA): TGTGCCAGCAGTTATACCGGGACGGTTAGCACAGATACGCAGTATTTT. Its protein product is CASSYTGTVSTDTQYF.

The CDR3 loop is CSALQDVTYNSPLHF. CDR3 nucleotide sequence: TGCAGTGCCTTGCAGGACGTTACCTATAATTCACCCCTCCACTTT. The V gene is TRBV20-1, the J gene TRBJ1-6; no firm D call. The CDR3 is made up of 15 amino acids. Trimming took off 6 bases at V and 2 bases at J, with 14 bases between the two ends. In germline, CDR1 is DFQATT, CDR2 SNEGSKA (reference sequence).

There are a few counts of this clonotype. This sequence joins TRBV6-6 and TRBJ2-1; 8 positions agree with TRBD2. The V gene end was trimmed by 5 bases and the J gene end by 7 bases; junction bases not matched to a gene: 10. CDR3 length: 15 residues. Germline assignment: CDR1 MNHNY and CDR2 SVGAGI (reference sequence). The CDR3 DNA is TGTGCCAGCAGTCCCCCGGGACTAGATAGAAATGAGCAGTTCTTC. It encodes CASSPPGLDRNEQFF.

In its sample, this clonotype was seen a few times. The CDR3 loop is CASSGTSVSYEQYV. As DNA, the CDR3 is TGTGCCAGTAGTGGGACTAGCGTTTCCTACGAGCAGTACGTC. This chain joins TRBV6-2 or TRBV6-3 and TRBJ2-7, with 10 bases lining up with TRBD2. Germline V gene lookup returns CDR1 MNHEY and CDR2 SVGEGT. Trimming at V came to 9 bases and at J to 1 base, leaving 6 bases not matched to a gene. The CDR3 is 14 residues long.

The chain recombines TRBV28 with TRBJ2-7; tentatively, D is TRBD1 (5 bases). Germline CDR1 MDHEN, CDR2 SYDVKM. Trimming left V 5 bases short and J 7 bases short, with 21 bases between. The CDR3 extends over 15 amino acids. CDR3 region: CASSPFRAGIWEQYF. CDR3 sequence (DNA): TGTGCCAGCAGTCCCTTTAGGGCAGGGATCTGGGAGCAGTACTTC.

This clonotype is a singleton in its sample. The genes are TRBV20-1 and TRBJ2-5; D might be TRBD2 (6 bases). Germline CDR1 and CDR2: DFQATT and SNEGSKA (reference sequence). The CDR3 loop spans 13 amino acids. Trimming left V 3 bases short and J 4 bases short, with 12 bases between. The CDR3 bases are TGCAGTGCTAGGGCTGGGACTTCAGAGACCCAGTACTTC. As protein: CSARAGTSETQYF.

The table lists this clonotype with a few counts. This chain links TRBV28 with TRBJ1-2; D may be TRBD1 (5 bases). The V and J ends lost 6 bases and 7 bases respectively, with 18 bases between them. Germline loops: CDR1 MDHEN, CDR2 SYDVKM. There are 14 residues in the CDR3. The CDR3 region has the DNA TGTGCCAGCAGAGCCGGGACGGAGGGGCCTGGCTACACCTTC. It codes for CASRAGTEGPGYTF.

The V gene is TRBV7-2, the J gene TRBJ1-5; D is ambiguous. Germline V gene sequence: CDR1 SGHTA, CDR2 FQGNSA. This CDR3 is built from 16 residues. V was clipped by 2 bases and J by 4 bases, with 15 bases between them. The CDR3 sequence is CASSLSGRMENQPQHF. The CDR3 region has the DNA TGTGCCAGCAGCTTAAGCGGGCGGATGGAAAATCAGCCCCAGCATTTT.

This clonotype was picked up many times. This chain uses TRBV7-6 with TRBJ2-5; 8 bases are a match to TRBD2. The trim removed 1 base at V and 4 bases at J, leaving 11 bases unmatched. This CDR3 is 17 amino acids long. The germline V gene has CDR1 SGHVS and CDR2 FNYEAQ. The CDR3 DNA sequence: TGTGCCAGCAGCTTAGGAGGTCTGCGGGAGGTCCCAGAGACCCAGTACTTC. Its translation: CASSLGGLREVPETQYF.

This clonotype was seen many times. The chain uses TRBV28 and TRBJ2-2, with no clear D. V was cut by 8 bases and J by 5 bases, with 15 bases left in between. Germline lookup yields CDR1 MDHEN and CDR2 SYDVKM. The CDR3 is 14 residues long. CDR3 amino acids: CASPPVKGTGELFF. For the CDR3, the DNA is TGTGCCAGCCCCCCGGTGAAGGGAACCGGGGAGCTGTTTTTT.

The rearrangement uses TRBV6-4 and TRBJ2-1; the D call may be TRBD1 or TRBD2 (5 bases each). The V end was cut by 0 bases, the J end by 2 bases, with 8 bases between. The germline CDR1 and CDR2 sequences are MRHNA and SNTAGT. This CDR3 contains 15 residues. CDR3 coding DNA: TGTGCCAGCAGTGACTCTAGGGGAGCCTACAATGAGCAGTTCTTC. Protein product: CASSDSRGAYNEQFF.

This rearrangement joins TRBV27 to TRBJ2-3; 9 bases align to TRBD2. Trimming took 10 bases from V and 6 from J; bases not matched to a gene: 8. The CDR3 has 13 residues. CDR1 and CDR2 from the germline V gene are MNHEY and SMNVEV (reference sequence). CDR3 residues: CATSAGGGDTQYF. CDR3 in DNA: TGTGCCACCTCAGCGGGAGGAGGGGATACGCAGTATTTT.

This clonotype showed up just a few times. The chain has TRBV5-4 and TRBJ1-2, with no clear D. This CDR3 is built from 13 residues. Germline CDR1 is SGHNT and CDR2 is YYREEE (reference sequence). The CDR3 is CAPSADPAYGYTF. For the CDR3, the DNA is TGTGCTCCCAGCGCCGACCCCGCCTATGGCTACACCTTC.

This chain uses TRBV7-4 with TRBJ2-7; 10 positions agree with TRBD1. Trimming cost V 6 bases and J 4 bases; bases outside gene matches: 6. This CDR3 has 14 residues. Germline assignment: CDR1 SGHVT and CDR2 SQSDAQ. Here the CDR3 reads CASRAGTGVYEQYF. In DNA, the CDR3 is TGTGCCAGCAGGGCCGGGACAGGGGTATACGAGCAGTACTTC.